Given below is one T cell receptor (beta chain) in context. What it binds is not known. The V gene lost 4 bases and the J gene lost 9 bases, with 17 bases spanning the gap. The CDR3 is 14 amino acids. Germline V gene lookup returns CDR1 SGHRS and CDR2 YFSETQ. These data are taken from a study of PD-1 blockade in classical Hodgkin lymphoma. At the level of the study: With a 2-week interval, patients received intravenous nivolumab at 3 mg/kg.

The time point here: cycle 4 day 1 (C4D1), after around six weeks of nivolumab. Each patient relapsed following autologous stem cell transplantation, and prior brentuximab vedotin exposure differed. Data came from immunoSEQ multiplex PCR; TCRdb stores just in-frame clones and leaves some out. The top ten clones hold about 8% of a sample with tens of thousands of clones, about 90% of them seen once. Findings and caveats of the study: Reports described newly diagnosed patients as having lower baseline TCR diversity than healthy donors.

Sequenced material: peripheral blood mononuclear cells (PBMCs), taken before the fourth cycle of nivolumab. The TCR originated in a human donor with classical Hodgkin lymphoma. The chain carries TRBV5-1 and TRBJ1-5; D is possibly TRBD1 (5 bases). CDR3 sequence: CASSPTEAGAPQHF. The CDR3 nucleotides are TGCGCCAGCAGCCCTACGGAGGCCGGGGCGCCCCAGCATTTT.